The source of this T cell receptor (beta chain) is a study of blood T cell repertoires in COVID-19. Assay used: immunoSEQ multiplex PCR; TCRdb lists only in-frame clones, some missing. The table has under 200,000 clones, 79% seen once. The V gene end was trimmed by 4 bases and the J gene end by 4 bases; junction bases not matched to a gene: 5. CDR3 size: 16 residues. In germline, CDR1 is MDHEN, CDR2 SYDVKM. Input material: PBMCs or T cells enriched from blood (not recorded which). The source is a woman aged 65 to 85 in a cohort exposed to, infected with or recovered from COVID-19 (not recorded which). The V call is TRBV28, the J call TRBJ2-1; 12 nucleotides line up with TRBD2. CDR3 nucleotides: TGTGCCAGCAGTTCAGGACTAGCGGGACATTACAATGAGCAGTTCTTC. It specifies CASSSGLAGHYNEQFF. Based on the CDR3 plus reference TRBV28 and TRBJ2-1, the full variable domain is DVKVTQSSRYLVKRTGEKVFLECVQDMDHENMFWYRQDPGLGLRLIYFSYDVKMKEKGDIPEGYSVSREKKERFSLILESASTNQTSMYLCASSSGLAGHYNEQFFGPGTRLTVL.